Presented here are 32 T cell receptor beta chains from one specimen sequenced in a study of blood T cell repertoires in COVID-19. Assay used: immunoSEQ multiplex PCR; TCRdb lists only in-frame clones, some missing. The sample shows more than 150,000 clones, roughly 88% of them seen only once. The sequenced sample consisted of peripheral blood. All receptors come from a woman in her forties or fifties with acute or convalescent COVID-19.

This clone appeared a single time. The chain is built from TRBV5-1 and TRBJ2-3; 12 positions match TRBD2. Germline CDR1 SGHRS, CDR2 YFSETQ. The CDR3 length is 15 residues. V lost 4 bases, J lost 4 bases, and 4 bases stayed unmatched. This CDR3 reads CASSELAGGPDTQYF. CDR3 sequence (DNA): TGCGCCAGCAGCGAGCTAGCGGGGGGGCCAGATACGCAGTATTTT.

The rearrangement joins TRBV5-6 to TRBJ1-2, with TRBD1 as a possible D gene (5 bases). Germline CDR1 and CDR2: SGHDT and YYEEEE. Trimming took off 4 bases at V and 2 bases at J, with 18 bases between the two ends. CDR3 length equals 16 residues. In DNA form, the CDR3 reads TGTGCCAGCAGCCCCCACCTAGGGGCTGGGAACTATGGCTACACCTTC. This codes for CASSPHLGAGNYGYTF.

The chain has TRBV18 and TRBJ1-4; possibly TRBD1 for D (5 bases). V was trimmed by 2 bases and J by 6 bases, leaving 13 bases between them. Germline values: CDR1 KGHSH, CDR2 LQKENI. CDR3 length equals 15 residues. The CDR3 nucleotides read TGTGCCAGCTCACCAGGGCCAGGGTCGGATGAAAAACTGTTTTTT. Translation: CASSPGPGSDEKLFF.

The CDR3 spells CARWPSNTEAFF. CDR3 nucleotide sequence: TGCGCCAGGTGGCCGTCGAACACTGAAGCTTTCTTT. V usage is TRBV23-1 and J usage is TRBJ1-1, with no clear D. TRBV23-1 has ORF status, its function being uncertain. V was cut by 9 bases and J by 1 base, with 9 bases left in between. CDR3 size: 12 residues.

As for this clone: The same CDR3 can be traced to other DNA sequences in this sample. The chain employs TRBV9 and TRBJ2-1; D not resolved. V gave up 4 bases and J gave up 3 bases, with 8 bases separating them. CDR1 is SGDLS, CDR2 YYNGEE, per germline. The CDR3 runs 13 residues. CDR3 amino acids: CASSPGVYNEQFF. The CDR3 DNA follows: TGTGCCAGCAGCCCAGGCGTCTACAATGAGCAGTTCTTC.

This clone showed up just a few times. The V call is TRBV2, the J call TRBJ1-2, with 12 bases fitting TRBD1. Trimming at V came to 10 bases and at J to 4 bases, leaving 7 bases not matched to a gene. CDR1 is SNHLY and CDR2 is FYNNEI in the germline V gene. CDR3 length: 14 residues. DNA for the CDR3: TGTGCCACGGGACAGGGGGCCTCTTTCTATGGCTACACCTTC. Translating it yields CATGQGASFYGYTF.

V and J are TRBV7-9 and TRBJ2-3, with 11 bases aligning to TRBD2. Trimming removed 5 bases from V and 5 bases from J; junction bases left unmatched: 9. Germline V gives CDR1 SEHNR, CDR2 FQNEAQ (reference sequence). The CDR3 spans 16 residues. The CDR3 here is CASSQPSGGSGDTQYF. DNA for the CDR3: TGTGCCAGCAGCCAACCTAGCGGGGGGAGTGGAGATACGCAGTATTTT. Full variable domain (remainder filled in from reference TRBV7-9 and TRBJ2-3): DTGVSQNPRHKITKRGQNVTFRCDPISEHNRLYWYRQTLGQGPEFLTYFQNEAQLEKSRLLSDRFSAERPKGSFSTLEIQRTEQGDSAMYLCASSQPSGGSGDTQYFGPGTRLTVL.

The genes are TRBV5-1 and TRBJ1-1; D is unclear. Trimming shortened V by 1 base and J by 4 bases, and 8 bases separated the two germline ends. The CDR3 is made up of 13 amino acids. Germline V lookup: CDR1 SGHRS, CDR2 YFSETQ. The CDR3 is CASSLLPGTEAFF. The CDR3 DNA reads TGCGCCAGCAGCTTGTTACCGGGCACTGAAGCTTTCTTT.

This clone is a singleton in its sample. The V and J genes are TRBV2 and TRBJ2-7; 10 nucleotides agree with TRBD2. The length of the CDR3 is 15 residues. V lost 6 bases to trimming and J lost 2 bases; unmatched junction nucleotides: 7. Germline V CDR1 and CDR2: SNHLY, FYNNEI. The CDR3 coding sequence is TGTGCCAGCAGGATAGCGGGGGGACGGGCCTACGAGCAGTACTTC. This translates into CASRIAGGRAYEQYF.

This sequence joins TRBV2 and TRBJ2-5; 7 bases agree with TRBD1. Per the germline V gene, CDR1 is SNHLY and CDR2 is FYNNEI. V gave up 6 bases and J gave up 3 bases; unmatched junction bases: 10. CDR3 length: 15 residues. Here the CDR3 DNA reads TGTGCCAGCAGCCTCGTGGACGGGACAGAAGAGACCCAGTACTTC. Protein product: CASSLVDGTEETQYF.

The chain has TRBV27 and TRBJ1-4; D perhaps matches TRBD1 (6 bases). The CDR3 loop spans 17 amino acids. V was pared by 5 bases and J by 10 bases, with 26 bases between. Looked up from germline, CDR1 is MNHEY and CDR2 is SMNVEV (reference sequence). CDR3 in DNA: TGTGCCAGCAGTCCTCGGCAGACAGGTCTGGGAATTGGAAAACTGTTTTTT. Protein sequence: CASSPRQTGLGIGKLFF.

This chain uses TRBV7-2 with TRBJ2-4; 7 bases line up with TRBD2. Germline V gene data show CDR1 as SGHTA and CDR2 as FQGNSA. The trim removed 4 bases at V and 8 bases at J, leaving 11 bases unmatched. CDR3 length: 15 amino acids. The CDR3 bases are TGTGCCAGCAGCTATCAGCTTAGCGCGGGGGACATTCAGTACTTC. Translated, it gives CASSYQLSAGDIQYF.

The gene calls are TRBV7-9 and TRBJ2-1; TRBD1 is a possible D gene (5 bases). This CDR3 spans 14 amino acids. The V and J ends lost 1 base and 3 bases respectively, with 7 bases between them. Germline loops: CDR1 SEHNR, CDR2 FQNEAQ (reference sequence). CDR3 loop: CASSLDQGYNEQFF. CDR3 DNA sequence: TGTGCCAGCAGCTTAGATCAGGGCTACAATGAGCAGTTCTTC.

In this sample, this clone turned up once. CDR3: CASRSDWTVSTEAFF. DNA for the CDR3: TGTGCCAGCAGATCGGACTGGACCGTGAGCACTGAAGCTTTCTTT. The chain combines TRBV6-4 with TRBJ1-1; D ambiguous. The V end lost 6 bases, the J end lost 4 bases, and 18 bases lay between the germline ends. In germline, CDR1 is MRHNA, CDR2 SNTAGT. The CDR3 contains 15 residues.

This chain uses TRBV28 with TRBJ2-7; 8 bases match TRBD1. Germline V CDR1 and CDR2: MDHEN, SYDVKM. The CDR3 consists of 15 residues. V lost 8 bases to trimming and J lost 0 bases; unmatched junction nucleotides: 9. CDR3 DNA sequence: TGTGCCAGCCTGACGACCGGGACAGGCTCCTACGAGCAGTACTTC. Encoded protein: CASLTTGTGSYEQYF.

This chain joins TRBV24-1 and TRBJ2-3; a weak D match, TRBD2 (6 bases). V was clipped by 3 bases and J by 0 bases, with 12 bases between them. Germline V gene lookup returns CDR1 KGHDR and CDR2 SFDVKD. The CDR3 is 16 amino acids. The CDR3 reads CATSDGLALSTDTQYF. CDR3 DNA: TGTGCCACCAGTGATGGTCTAGCGCTCAGCACAGATACGCAGTATTTT.

This clone was seen just once. CDR3 sequence: CASSLRPYLEAFF. The CDR3 coding sequence is TGTGCCAGCAGTTTAAGACCCTACCTGGAGGCTTTCTTT. The chain links TRBV28 to TRBJ1-1; no reliable D call. Trimming took off 2 bases at V and 11 bases at J, with 15 bases between the two ends. Germline loops: CDR1 MDHEN, CDR2 SYDVKM. The CDR3 runs 13 residues.

CDR3 sequence reads: CASSLLAGATTDTQYF. In DNA form, the CDR3 reads TGTGCCAGCTCGCTACTAGCGGGGGCCACCACAGATACGCAGTATTTT. The chain has TRBV18 and TRBJ2-3, with 11 bases matching TRBD2. V shed 6 bases and J 2 bases; nucleotides not matched to a gene: 7. The germline CDR1 and CDR2 sequences are KGHSH and LQKENI. This CDR3 has 16 amino acids.

The rearrangement links TRBV20-1 to TRBJ1-4, with D uncertain. V shed 3 bases and J shed 7 bases, with 15 bases lying between them. Germline V gives CDR1 DFQATT, CDR2 SNEGSKA (reference sequence). The CDR3 is made up of 14 amino acids. Here the CDR3 reads CSASSGSRGEKLFF. The DNA for the CDR3 is TGCAGTGCTAGTTCGGGGAGCCGTGGTGAAAAACTGTTTTTT.

This chain uses TRBV28 with TRBJ2-7; TRBD1 agrees at 9 bases. This CDR3 has 16 amino acids. From germline, CDR1 is MDHEN and CDR2 SYDVKM. Trimming at V came to 4 bases and at J to 5 bases, leaving 12 bases not matched to a gene. CDR3 amino acids: CASSWTPGQGYNEQYF. In nucleotides, the CDR3 is TGTGCCAGCAGTTGGACCCCGGGACAGGGCTACAACGAGCAGTACTTC.

This clone was counted once. This chain links TRBV4-3 with TRBJ1-1; 7 nucleotides agree with TRBD1. This CDR3 has 15 amino acids. Losses at the gene ends were 0 bases for V and 1 base for J; bases not matched to a gene: 2. Per germline, CDR1 LGHNA and CDR2 YSLEER. The CDR3 protein is CASSQDQGENTEAFF. CDR3 DNA: TGCGCCAGCAGCCAAGATCAGGGGGAGAACACTGAAGCTTTCTTT.

This clone showed up just once. V and J are TRBV27 and TRBJ2-7; D not certain. Germline values: CDR1 MNHEY, CDR2 SMNVEV (reference sequence). V was shortened by 5 bases and J by 4 bases, with 15 bases between the two germline ends. The CDR3 runs to 14 residues. In DNA form, the CDR3 reads TGTGCCAGCAGTCCCCACACAACCGATTACGAGCAGTACTTC. It specifies CASSPHTTDYEQYF.

A single count supports this clone. V and J are TRBV28 and TRBJ1-5, with D possibly being TRBD1 (5 bases). Germline-derived CDR1 and CDR2 are MDHEN and SYDVKM. V lost 6 bases and J lost 4, with 19 bases in between. This CDR3 spans 16 amino acids. The CDR3 region is CASRKGSQGRNQPQHF. In nucleotides, the CDR3 is TGTGCCAGCAGGAAGGGGTCTCAGGGTAGGAATCAGCCCCAGCATTTT.

This chain uses TRBV28 with TRBJ1-2; 8 bases match TRBD1. Germline CDR1 and CDR2: MDHEN and SYDVKM. This CDR3 comprises 18 residues. The V segment lost 4 bases and the J segment 0 bases; nucleotides outside the gene matches: 13. The CDR3 DNA sequence: TGTGCCAGCAGTTCGCGGACAGGGATAGTAGGGCCTAACTATGGCTACACCTTC. This translates into CASSSRTGIVGPNYGYTF.

The chain has TRBV3-1 (or the pseudogene TRBV3-2) and TRBJ1-3; 7 nucleotides match TRBD1. V shed 4 bases, J shed 3 bases, and the junction held 3 bases outside the gene matches. This CDR3 spans 14 amino acids. Germline values: CDR1 LGHDT, CDR2 YNNKEL (reference sequence). CDR3 DNA sequence: TGTGCCAGCAGCCGACAGGGTCTTGGAAACACCATATATTTT. It encodes CASSRQGLGNTIYF.

The gene calls are TRBV6-1 and TRBJ2-7, with TRBD2 identical over 9 bases. The V gene end was trimmed by 0 bases and the J gene end by 2 bases; junction bases not matched to a gene: 2. The CDR3 covers 15 residues. From germline, CDR1 is MNHNS and CDR2 SASEGT. CDR3 bases: TGTGCCAGCAGTGAAGCGCCTAGCGGGGCCTACGAGCAGTACTTC. It encodes CASSEAPSGAYEQYF.

This sequence joins TRBV3-1 (or the pseudogene TRBV3-2) and TRBJ1-5, with D perhaps matching TRBD1 (5 bases). Germline-derived CDR1 and CDR2 are LGHDT and YNNKEL (reference sequence). V was shortened by 1 base and J by 13 bases, with 11 bases between the two germline ends. The CDR3 spans 12 residues. This CDR3 is CASSQVGAKQHF. In DNA form, the CDR3 reads TGTGCCAGCAGCCAAGTTGGGGCTAAACAGCATTTT.

The gene calls are TRBV19 and TRBJ1-6; no firm D call. Germline-derived CDR1 and CDR2 are LNHDA and SQIVND (reference sequence). With 0 bases removed from V and 11 bases from J, the gap between germline ends came to 14 bases. The CDR3 runs 15 residues. CDR3 residues: CASSIEGRPEAPLHF. CDR3 coding DNA: TGTGCCAGTAGTATAGAGGGCAGGCCCGAAGCACCCCTCCACTTT.

This chain joins TRBV9 and TRBJ2-7, with 7 bases aligning to TRBD1. The germline CDR1 and CDR2 sequences are SGDLS and YYNGEE. Trimming removed 0 bases from V and 2 bases from J; junction bases left unmatched: 2. The CDR3 is 14 amino acids. Here the CDR3 reads CASSVGDRPYEQYF. The CDR3 DNA reads TGTGCCAGCAGCGTAGGGGACAGACCCTACGAGCAGTACTTC.

As DNA, the CDR3 is TGTGCCAGCAGTTTAGCGGGGGGGCACACAGATACGCAGTATTTT. Translating gives CASSLAGGHTDTQYF. This chain links TRBV2 with TRBJ2-3; 11 nucleotides agree with TRBD2. The CDR3 runs to 15 residues. Germline V gene sequence: CDR1 SNHLY, CDR2 FYNNEI. V was pared by 5 bases and J by 2 bases, with 3 bases of the junction left unmatched.

The chain has TRBV4-3 and TRBJ2-7, with 10 positions matching TRBD2. With 4 bases clipped from V and 5 bases from J, the junction kept 8 bases outside the gene matches. Looked up from germline, CDR1 is LGHNA and CDR2 is YSLEER. The CDR3 covers 15 residues. CDR3: CASSRAGGLYHEQYF. CDR3 nucleotides: TGCGCCAGCAGCCGAGCGGGAGGGCTCTACCACGAGCAGTACTTC.

The chain couples TRBV28 to TRBJ1-1, with TRBD1 matching over 8 bases. V lost 1 base to trimming and J lost 10 bases; unmatched junction nucleotides: 5. This CDR3 comprises 13 residues. Germline V gene sequence: CDR1 MDHEN, CDR2 SYDVKM. The CDR3: CASSLLQGVGAFF. For the CDR3, the DNA is TGTGCCAGCAGTTTATTACAGGGGGTGGGAGCTTTCTTT.